This paragraph reports one TCR beta chain. This specimen comes from a study of blood T cell repertoires in COVID-19. Data came from immunoSEQ multiplex PCR; TCRdb stores just in-frame clones and leaves some out. This repertoire shows around 400,000 clones, about 89% found once; its top ten account for 2% to 2.5%. Trimming took 8 bases from V and 3 from J; bases not matched to a gene: 3. Germline values: CDR1 LNHDA, CDR2 SQIVND (reference sequence). This CDR3 is 13 amino acids long. The receptor was isolated from a woman in her fifties or sixties with COVID-19, enrolled during active disease. The chain is built from TRBV19 and TRBJ2-1; 8 nucleotides agree with TRBD2. Sequencing was carried out using peripheral blood. The CDR3 bases are TGTGCCAGTGCGGGACTAGTCTACAATGAGCAGTTCTTC. It is translated as CASAGLVYNEQFF.